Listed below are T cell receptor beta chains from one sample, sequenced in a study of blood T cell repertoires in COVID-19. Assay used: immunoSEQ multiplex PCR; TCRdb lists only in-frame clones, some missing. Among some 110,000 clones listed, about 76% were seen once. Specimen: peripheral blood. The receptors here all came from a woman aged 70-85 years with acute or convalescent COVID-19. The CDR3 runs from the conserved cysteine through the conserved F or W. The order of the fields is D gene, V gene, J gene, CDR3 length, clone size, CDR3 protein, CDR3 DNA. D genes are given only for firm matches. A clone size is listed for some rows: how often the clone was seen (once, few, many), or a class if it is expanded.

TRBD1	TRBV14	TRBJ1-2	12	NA	CASSRDREGYTF	TGTGCCAGCAGCCGGGACAGGGAAGGCTACACCTTC
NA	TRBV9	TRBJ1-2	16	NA	CASSSPRGRANYGYTF	TGTGCCAGCAGCTCCCCGAGAGGGAGAGCTAACTATGGCTACACCTTC
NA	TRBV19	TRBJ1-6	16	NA	CASSMGLEAYNSPLHF	TGTGCCAGTAGTATGGGGCTGGAAGCCTATAATTCACCCCTCCACTTT
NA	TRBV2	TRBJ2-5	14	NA	CASSTGLQQETQYF	TGTGCCAGCAGTACGGGACTTCAGCAAGAGACCCAGTACTTC
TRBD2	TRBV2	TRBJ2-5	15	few	CASSGLAGGRETQYF	TGTGCCAGCAGTGGACTAGCGGGGGGACGAGAGACCCAGTACTTC
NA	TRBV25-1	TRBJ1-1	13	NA	CASSEGLSTEAFF	TGTGCCAGCAGTGAGGGACTCAGTACTGAAGCTTTCTTT
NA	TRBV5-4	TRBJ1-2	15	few	CASSLVGYGGYGYTF	TGTGCCAGCAGCTTGGTGGGTTACGGGGGCTATGGCTACACCTTC
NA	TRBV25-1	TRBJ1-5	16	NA	CASSESGGSPGQPQHF	TGTGCCAGCAGTGAATCTGGCGGATCCCCGGGGCAGCCCCAGCATTTT
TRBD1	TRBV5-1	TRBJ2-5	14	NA	CASSLRQGEETQYF	TGCGCCAGCAGCTTGAGACAGGGGGAAGAGACCCAGTACTTC
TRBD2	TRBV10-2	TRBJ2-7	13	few	CASSVKRESEQYF	TGCGCCAGCAGTGTCAAGCGGGAGTCAGAGCAGTACTTC
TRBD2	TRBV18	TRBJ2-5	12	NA	CASSRGEETQYF	TGTGCCAGCTCGCGGGGGGAAGAGACCCAGTACTTC
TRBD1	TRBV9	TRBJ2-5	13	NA	CASSAGQQETQYF	TGTGCCAGCAGCGCGGGACAGCAAGAGACCCAGTACTTC
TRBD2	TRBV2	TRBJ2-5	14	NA	CASSPGLASETQYF	TGTGCCAGCAGTCCGGGACTAGCGAGCGAGACCCAGTACTTC
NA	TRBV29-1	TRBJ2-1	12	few	CSVGSVHNEQFF	TGCAGCGTTGGAAGCGTACACAATGAGCAGTTCTTC
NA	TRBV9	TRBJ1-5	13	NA	CASSGQPNQPQHF	TGTGCCAGCAGCGGACAGCCTAATCAGCCCCAGCATTTT
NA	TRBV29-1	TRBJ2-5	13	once	CSVAQSSQETQYF	TGCAGCGTTGCCCAGTCTTCCCAAGAGACCCAGTACTTC
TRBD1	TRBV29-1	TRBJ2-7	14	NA	CSVSGQGGSYEQYF	TGCAGCGTTTCCGGACAGGGGGGCTCCTACGAGCAGTACTTC
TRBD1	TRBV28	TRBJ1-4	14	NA	CASREQGREEKLFF	TGTGCCAGCAGAGAACAGGGGCGAGAGGAAAAACTGTTTTTT
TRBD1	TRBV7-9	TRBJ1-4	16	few	CASSLLGQGLNEKLFF	TGTGCCAGCAGCTTACTAGGACAGGGGCTAAATGAAAAACTGTTTTTT